The entry that follows covers one TCR beta chain sequence. This record comes from a study of PD-1 blockade in classical Hodgkin lymphoma. Study context: A 3 mg/kg intravenous dose of nivolumab was received by patients every 2 weeks.

Indicated time point: cycle 4 day 1 (C4D1), after 5 to 7 weeks of nivolumab. Every patient experienced relapse after autologous stem cell transplantation, and brentuximab vedotin exposure varied. V lost 5 bases to trimming and J lost 6 bases; unmatched junction nucleotides: 3. The length of the CDR3 is 15 residues. Germline V gives CDR1 LNHDA, CDR2 SQIVND (reference sequence). The protocol was immunoSEQ multiplex PCR, while the TCRdb copy is restricted to in-frame clones and leaves out a portion. The sample lists about 110,000 clones; approximately 89% were seen once. The chain carries TRBV19 and TRBJ2-1; 14 bases are a match to TRBD2. The TCR originated in a human donor with classical Hodgkin lymphoma. The source was peripheral blood mononuclear cells (PBMCs), collected before the fourth cycle of nivolumab. Written as DNA, the CDR3 is TGTGCCAGTAGTCTAGGACTAGCGGGAGGCAATGAGCAGTTCTTC. Protein product: CASSLGLAGGNEQFF.